The rows below give T cell receptor beta chains drawn from one sample of a study of T-cell reconstitution after alpha-beta-depleted transplantation in children. TCRdb re-analysed the PCR reads in MiXCR, keeping a single row per CDR3 protein. The data hold hundreds of thousands of distinct CDR3 sequences, with around 12% observed a single time. This material consisted of PBMCs from the stem cell graft donor, taken from the stem cell graft. The receptors originated from a human donor who donated a stem cell graft to a child with acute lymphoblastic leukemia. The conserved cysteine and the conserved F or W are not part of the CDR3 here.

CDR3 length	V gene	J gene	CDR3 protein
13	TRBV20-1	TRBJ2-7	SARDDLDRGYEQY
15	TRBV4-1	TRBJ2-2	ASSQLDLISNTGELF
13	TRBV20-1	TRBJ2-3	SARRLAGVTDTQY
13	TRBV9	TRBJ2-7	ASSVEPGGPYEQY
10	TRBV6-1	TRBJ1-5	ASSDGRGPQH
13	TRBV7-9	TRBJ1-2	ASSLVPGTVYGYT
14	TRBV6-1	TRBJ1-5	ASSESGSYSNQPQH
11	TRBV20-1	TRBJ2-7	SARIGQGYEQY
13	TRBV7-9	TRBJ2-7	ASSPGLAGPYEQY
15	TRBV7-9	TRBJ2-2	ASSRKNGPPLTGELF
14	TRBV7-2	TRBJ2-1	ASSLLAAPALNEQF
14	TRBV4-3	TRBJ2-1	ASSGVRGLSYNEQF
13	TRBV20-1	TRBJ2-7	SARGNRDSLYEQY
12	TRBV30	TRBJ1-1	AWSEGAMNTEAF
13	TRBV3-1	TRBJ2-7	ASSYRAGRGNEQY
10	TRBV28	TRBJ2-3	ASRLSTDTQY
16	TRBV11-1	TRBJ1-3	ASSLAPGHPSSGNTIY
13	TRBV9	TRBJ1-1	ASSPSRGGRTEAF
11	TRBV6-1	TRBJ1-2	ASSDPDIYGYT
14	TRBV5-1	TRBJ2-1	ASSLATGGGGNEQF
13	TRBV28	TRBJ2-7	ASSRTSGRSYEQY
13	TRBV15	TRBJ2-2	ATSREGRGTGELF
8	TRBV21-1	TRBJ2-7	ASPNYEQY
10	TRBV6-1	TRBJ2-7	ASSERGYEQY
12	TRBV28	TRBJ1-2	ASTSGSTRGGYT
10	TRBV27	TRBJ2-7	ASSTPLGARH
9	TRBV29-1	TRBJ2-5	SVERGETQY
13	TRBV11-2	TRBJ2-5	ASHTAAGVQETRY
10	TRBV7-9	TRBJ2-5	ASSPLAETQY
13	TRBV27	TRBJ2-3	ASSLGLARADTQY
12	TRBV10-3	TRBJ2-1	AISEPGDVNEQF
12	TRBV7-2	TRBJ2-7	ASSQGSQFYEQY
9	TRBV30	TRBJ1-1	AWKDRDRAF
15	TRBV4-1	TRBJ2-1	ASSQERWQGANNEQF
15	TRBV7-9	TRBJ2-4	ASSILGAGAHKNIQY
11	TRBV27	TRBJ2-1	ASSSGREDEQF
13	TRBV10-3	TRBJ2-3	AIRGTSGATDTQY
13	TRBV20-1	TRBJ1-1	SARVGEYPGTEAF
12	TRBV19	TRBJ1-1	ASSSDRSSTEAF
14	TRBV18	TRBJ1-6	ASSRGESSYNSPLH
13	TRBV5-1	TRBJ2-3	ASSLRGRDTDTQY
14	TRBV30	TRBJ2-6	AWSVNRLSGANVLT
12	TRBV28	TRBJ1-1	ASISQGRVGEAF
12	TRBV5-6	TRBJ1-2	ASSSAGGTEGYT
12	TRBV10-3	TRBJ2-5	AISEKTTQETQY
11	TRBV28	TRBJ2-7	ASSYRGNYEQY
12	TRBV7-2	TRBJ1-2	ASSPRGGAYGYT
12	TRBV6-5	TRBJ2-1	ASSYRDLYNEQF